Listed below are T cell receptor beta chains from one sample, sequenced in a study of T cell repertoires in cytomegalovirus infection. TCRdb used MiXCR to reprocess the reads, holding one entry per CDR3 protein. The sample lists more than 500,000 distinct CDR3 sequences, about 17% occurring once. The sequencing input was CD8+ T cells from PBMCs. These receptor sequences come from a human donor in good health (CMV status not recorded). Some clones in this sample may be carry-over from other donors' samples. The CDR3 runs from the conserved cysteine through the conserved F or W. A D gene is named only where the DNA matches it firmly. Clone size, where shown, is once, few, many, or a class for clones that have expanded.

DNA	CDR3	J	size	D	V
TGTGCCAGCCTTCCCGGGGGACAGGGGCCTTTCTATGGCTACACCTTC	CASLPGGQGPFYGYTF	TRBJ1-2	few	TRBD1	TRBV12-3/TRBV12-4
TGTGCCACCAGTGATGCCCTTAGCGGGGGCTGGGATACGCAGTATTTT	CATSDALSGGWDTQYF	TRBJ2-3	few	TRBD2	TRBV24-1
TGTGCCAACCAAGACAGGGGGCGAAACACTGAAGCTTTCTTT	CANQDRGRNTEAFF	TRBJ1-1	NA	TRBD1	TRBV28
TGTGCCAGCAGCTTCTCCCACTCGATGGGACAGGGATCGAATCGTAGAGAGCAGTACTTC	CASSFSHSMGQGSNRREQYF	TRBJ2-7	many	TRBD1	TRBV11-2
TGCGCCAGCAGTCAATTTAGGACCTATGGCTACACCTTC	CASSQFRTYGYTF	TRBJ1-2	many	NA	TRBV23-1
TGTGCCAGCAGTTTATCCGGGACAGGGGGCGAGGCTTTCTTT	CASSLSGTGGEAFF	TRBJ1-1	NA	TRBD1	TRBV27
TGTGCCAGCAGTCCATGGCAGAACTCTGGGGCCAACGTCCTGACTTTC	CASSPWQNSGANVLTF	TRBJ2-6	many	NA	TRBV6-1
TGTGCCAGCAGCTTATGGGGCGAGCAGTACTTC	CASSLWGEQYF	TRBJ2-7	many	NA	TRBV7-2
TGTGCCACCTTCACCCCAAGGGAGGGGGCAAGCCCTAATGAAAAACTGTTTTTT	CATFTPREGASPNEKLFF	TRBJ1-4	many	TRBD1	TRBV28
TGTGCCAGTAGTACGAAGCGGGGGGGCCGAGGGGATACGCAGTATTTT	CASSTKRGGRGDTQYF	TRBJ2-3	few	TRBD2	TRBV19
TGTGCCATCAGTGAGTCCTGGGAGGTGTCGGGAAAACTGTTTTTT	CAISESWEVSGKLFF	TRBJ1-4	few	NA	TRBV10-3
TGCGCCAGCAGCCAAGATATTAGGACAGGGGGTAATCGGCGCTATGGCTACACCTTC	CASSQDIRTGGNRRYGYTF	TRBJ1-2	few	TRBD1	TRBV4-1
TGTGCCAGCAGCTCTCCGGGACTAGCGGTCCACAATGAGCAGTTCTTC	CASSSPGLAVHNEQFF	TRBJ2-1	NA	TRBD2	TRBV5-6
TGCGCCAGCAGCCGGGGGGGGCCTTCTAGCACAGATACGCAGTATTTT	CASSRGGPSSTDTQYF	TRBJ2-3	few	NA	TRBV4-1
TGTGCCACCAGCGGTCGACAGGGAATCATCTCCTACGAGCAGTACTTC	CATSGRQGIISYEQYF	TRBJ2-7	many	TRBD1	TRBV15
TGTGCCAGCAGCTTAGATTCGCATGTCTATGGCTACACCTTC	CASSLDSHVYGYTF	TRBJ1-2	many	NA	TRBV7-9
TGCAGCGTTGAAGAGAACCTACCCAGGGGGTCAGGGGCCAACGTCCTGACTTTC	CSVEENLPRGSGANVLTF	TRBJ2-6	NA	TRBD1	TRBV29-1
TGTGCCTGGAGCTTAGGGACGGCGAATAATGGCTACACCTTC	CAWSLGTANNGYTF	TRBJ1-2	NA	NA	TRBV30
TGTGCCAGCAGCCTCCCGCCTAGCTCGGATACGCAGTATTTT	CASSLPPSSDTQYF	TRBJ2-3	many	NA	TRBV11-2
TGTGCCATCAGTGAGTCGACAGGCCTACCCTACGAGCAGTACTTC	CAISESTGLPYEQYF	TRBJ2-7	many	NA	TRBV10-3
TGTGCCAGCAGTTTTGACGCGGGGGGAGGCAACGAGCAGTACTTC	CASSFDAGGGNEQYF	TRBJ2-7	few	TRBD2	TRBV2
TGTGCCAGCAGCCATTCTTTCGAGCGGAGCACAGATACGCAGTATTTT	CASSHSFERSTDTQYF	TRBJ2-3	many	NA	TRBV2
TGCAGCGTTGCGGGACTAGCGGGGGTATCGCCAAGGGAGACCCAGTACTTC	CSVAGLAGVSPRETQYF	TRBJ2-5	NA	TRBD2	TRBV29-1
TGTGCCATCAGTCCGACAGGGGATCAGCCCCAGCATTTT	CAISPTGDQPQHF	TRBJ1-5	many	TRBD1	TRBV10-3
TGTGCCACCAGCAGGGCTGGAGCGGACAGCTCCTACAATGAGCAGTTCTTC	CATSRAGADSSYNEQFF	TRBJ2-1	NA	NA	TRBV15
TGTGCTAGTGGTTTGGTACATTATGAGCAGTTCTTC	CASGLVHYEQFF	TRBJ2-1	many	NA	TRBV12-5
TGTGCCAGCAGTGACTCCAGGTACGTCAATGAGCAGTTCTTC	CASSDSRYVNEQFF	TRBJ2-1	NA	NA	TRBV2
TGTGCCAGCGTAGCGGGGGGTTCTTCACCCCTCCACTTT	CASVAGGSSPLHF	TRBJ1-6	few	NA	TRBV6-1
TGTGCCAGTAGCCTGCGGGGCCTGACTGAAGCTTTCTTT	CASSLRGLTEAFF	TRBJ1-1	many	NA	TRBV19
TGTGCCAGCAGCCAACCCAGGGTTTATGGGGCCAACGTCCTGACTTTC	CASSQPRVYGANVLTF	TRBJ2-6	few	NA	TRBV14
TGCGCCAGCAGCCAAGATCTGGGAGGGGGATACGAGCAGTACTTC	CASSQDLGGGYEQYF	TRBJ2-7	many	NA	TRBV4-1
TGCGCCAGCAGCTGGTTACAGGGGGGTTCCTACGAGCAGTACTTC	CASSWLQGGSYEQYF	TRBJ2-7	NA	TRBD1	TRBV5-1
TGTGCCAGCAGTTACTCGAACTGGGCTAGCGGGGAGCTAGCATACAATGAGCAGTTCTTC	CASSYSNWASGELAYNEQFF	TRBJ2-1	many	TRBD2	TRBV6-5